This T cell receptor (beta chain) is drawn from a study of blood T cell repertoires in COVID-19. Assay: immunoSEQ multiplex PCR; the TCRdb copy retains only in-frame clones and omits some. The profile shows about 350,000 clones, roughly 84% of them singletons. This TCR was sampled from a woman aged 25 to 39 who had recovered from COVID-19. The sample comprised PBMCs or T cells enriched from blood (not recorded which).

The CDR3 sequence: CASSEVGTFTMNTQYF. CDR3 nucleotides: TGTGCCAGCAGTGAAGTTGGCACCTTCACAATGAATACGCAGTATTTT. The J gene is TRBJ2-3, the V gene TRBV6-1; D ambiguous. Trimming cost V 1 base and J 7 bases, with 18 bases left between them. This CDR3 contains 16 residues. Germline CDR1 reads MNHNS; CDR2 reads SASEGT.